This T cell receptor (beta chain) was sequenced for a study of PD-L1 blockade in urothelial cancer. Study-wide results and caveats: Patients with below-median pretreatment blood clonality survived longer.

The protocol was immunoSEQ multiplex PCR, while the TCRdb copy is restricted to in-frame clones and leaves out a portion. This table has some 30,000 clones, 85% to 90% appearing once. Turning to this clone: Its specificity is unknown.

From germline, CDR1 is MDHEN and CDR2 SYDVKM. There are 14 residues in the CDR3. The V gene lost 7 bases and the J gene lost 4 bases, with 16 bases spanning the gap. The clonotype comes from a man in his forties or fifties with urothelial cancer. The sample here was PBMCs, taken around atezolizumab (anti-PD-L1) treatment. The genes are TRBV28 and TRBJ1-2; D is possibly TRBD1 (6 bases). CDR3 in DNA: TGTGCCAGCACCGACAGGATGGGGCGCTATGGCTACACCTTC. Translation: CASTDRMGRYGYTF.